This entry is about one TCR beta chain. Its antigen is not known. A multiplex PCR was run with 60 Vbeta primers and 13 Jbeta primers. Authors' methods: An analysis performed later counted 70 million to 90 million unique TCR beta chains (roughly 9.9 million of them shared). Repertoires were generated with immunoSEQ multiplex PCR, while TCRdb's copy carries only in-frame clones and drops some. From that table come the V and J calls and clone size; the DNA was used to work out D and trimming. This table holds roughly 100,000 clones, less than 85% found once. This record belongs to a study of cytomegalovirus exposure and HLA in healthy donors. Whole-study context: Roughly 80 million unique TCRs from HLA-typed donors were held in an early data release.

Study-wide results and caveats: Some 17,000 TCR beta sequences were associated with HLA alleles at 0.05 false discovery rate in a later analysis.

This CDR3 region has 12 residues. V was cut by 6 bases and J by 1 base, with 7 bases left in between. CDR1 is ENHRY and CDR2 is SYGVKD in the germline V gene. This clonotype originated in a man in his forties in good health and CMV-seronegative. The sample taken for sequencing was PBMCs. The chain employs TRBV10-3 and TRBJ2-7; D is unresolved. The CDR3, as DNA: TGTGCCATCAGCCAGGTATCCTACGAGCAGTACTTC. It yields the protein CAISQVSYEQYF.